This is a list of T cell receptor beta chains from one sample in a study of shared clonotypes between healthy human individuals. The repertoire was sequenced with immunoSEQ multiplex PCR; TCRdb's copy has only in-frame clones and lacks some. The table shows a few million clones, with more than 85% occurring only once. The sample comprised naive CD4+ T cells from PBMCs. The receptors stem from a man between 18 and 35 years old in good health. Some clones in this sample may be carry-over from other donors' samples. Both conserved end residues are part of each CDR3. Fields, in order: clone size, V gene, J gene, D gene, CDR3 protein, CDR3 DNA. D genes are given only for firm matches. The size entry is marked missing in some rows and otherwise reads once, few, many or a size class.

once	TRBV11-2	TRBJ2-3	TRBD2	CASSSDSGKITDTQYF	TGTGCCAGCAGCTCAGATAGCGGGAAGATAACAGATACGCAGTATTTT
.	TRBV18	TRBJ2-7	TRBD1	CASSPPSRGQGEQYF	TGTGCCAGCTCACCACCGAGCAGGGGGCAGGGCGAGCAGTACTTC
.	TRBV28	TRBJ1-2	.	CASNLRTNHYGYTF	TGTGCCAGCAATCTGAGGACAAATCACTATGGCTACACCTTC
.	TRBV6-5	TRBJ1-4	.	CASSYGVANEKLFF	TGTGCCAGCAGTTACGGCGTGGCTAATGAAAAACTGTTTTTT
.	TRBV4-2	TRBJ1-5	TRBD1	CASSHGTEYSNQPQHF	TGTGCCAGCAGCCACGGGACAGAATATAGCAATCAGCCCCAGCATTTT
.	TRBV27	TRBJ2-7	.	CASTPQGGRAQHF	TGTGCCAGCACGCCGCAGGGGGGTAGGGCCCAGCACTTC
.	TRBV5-1	TRBJ1-1	TRBD1	CASSLDRVRAEAFF	TGCGCCAGCAGCTTAGACAGGGTTCGAGCTGAAGCTTTCTTT
.	TRBV28	TRBJ2-5	.	CASSLWRAPQETQYF	TGTGCCAGCAGTTTGTGGCGGGCCCCCCAAGAGACCCAGTACTTC
.	TRBV7-8	TRBJ2-1	.	CASSWGLISYNEQFF	TGTGCCAGCAGTTGGGGGCTCATCTCCTACAATGAGCAGTTCTTC
.	TRBV28	TRBJ2-4	TRBD2	CASSPSTLRLAATKNIQYF	TGTGCCAGCAGTCCCTCCACTCTAAGACTAGCGGCTACCAAAAACATTCAGTACTTC
.	TRBV5-6	TRBJ2-7	.	CASSLLKSYEQYF	TGTGCCAGCAGCTTGCTTAAGTCCTACGAGCAGTACTTC
.	TRBV11-1	TRBJ2-1	.	CASSGGNPLYNEQFF	TGTGCCAGCAGCGGGGGGAATCCGCTTTACAATGAGCAGTTCTTC
.	TRBV10-1	TRBJ1-2	.	CASPPSTGGDGYTF	TGCGCCAGCCCCCCAAGTACGGGGGGGGATGGCTACACCTTC
.	TRBV4-1	TRBJ1-1	.	CASSQEGPANTEAFF	TGCGCCAGCAGCCAAGAAGGTCCGGCGAACACTGAAGCTTTCTTT
.	TRBV5-1	TRBJ1-1	.	CASSLRGTEAFF	TGCGCCAGCAGCTTACGAGGCACTGAAGCTTTCTTT
.	TRBV2	TRBJ1-2	.	CASSEWDYGYTF	TGTGCCAGCAGTGAATGGGACTATGGCTACACCTTC
few	TRBV19	TRBJ2-7	.	CASSLGYEQYF	TGTGCCAGTAGTCTTGGTTACGAGCAGTACTTC
once	TRBV18	TRBJ2-1	TRBD1	CASSPRTGEAGNEQFF	TGTGCCAGCTCACCAAGGACAGGGGAGGCGGGGAATGAGCAGTTCTTC
.	TRBV7-2	TRBJ2-1	TRBD2	CASSRGASGRTDEQFF	TGTGCCAGCAGCCGGGGGGCCAGCGGGAGGACCGATGAGCAGTTCTTC
.	TRBV25-1	TRBJ1-6	.	CASRVRQDSPLHF	TGTGCCAGCAGAGTACGACAGGATTCACCCCTCCACTTT
.	TRBV19	TRBJ1-2	.	CASRLLRGPYGYTF	TGTGCCAGTAGACTTCTCCGGGGGCCCTATGGCTACACCTTC
few	TRBV7-9	TRBJ1-1	TRBD1	CASSPPGQGITEAFF	TGTGCCAGCAGCCCCCCGGGACAGGGCATCACTGAAGCTTTCTTT
.	TRBV5-4	TRBJ1-1	.	CASSFVGAIEAFF	TGTGCCAGCAGCTTCGTAGGGGCCATTGAAGCTTTCTTT
once	TRBV28	TRBJ2-7	.	CASSRRLPRSYEQYF	TGTGCCAGCAGCAGGCGACTCCCGCGGTCCTACGAGCAGTACTTC
.	TRBV9	TRBJ1-4	TRBD1	CASSVGQGAEKLFF	TGTGCCAGCAGCGTAGGACAGGGTGCTGAAAAACTGTTTTTT
few	TRBV18	TRBJ2-1	TRBD2	CASSRGLADYNEQFF	TGTGCCAGCTCACGCGGACTAGCGGATTACAATGAGCAGTTCTTC
.	TRBV28	TRBJ1-2	.	CASSFYGLRGGYTF	TGTGCCAGCAGTTTTTACGGGTTAAGGGGTGGCTACACCTTC
.	TRBV7-8	TRBJ1-1	TRBD1	CASSRGPNTEAFF	TGTGCCAGCAGCAGGGGGCCTAACACTGAAGCTTTCTTT
few	TRBV2	TRBJ1-5	.	CASVPELNQPQHF	TGTGCCAGCGTCCCCGAATTAAATCAGCCCCAGCATTTT
.	TRBV14	TRBJ2-5	TRBD2	CASSHVTSGRYF	TGTGCCAGCAGCCATGTGACTAGCGGGAGATACTTC
.	TRBV27	TRBJ2-7	.	CASSLSGFAYEQYF	TGTGCCAGCAGTTTATCTGGGTTCGCCTACGAGCAGTACTTC
.	TRBV29-1	TRBJ1-3	.	CSVSRDSGNTIYF	TGCAGCGTTAGCAGGGACTCTGGAAACACCATATATTTT
.	TRBV28	TRBJ1-5	TRBD1	CASSSARTGTYQPQHF	TGTGCCAGCAGTTCCGCCCGGACAGGGACGTATCAGCCCCAGCATTTT
.	TRBV6-6	TRBJ1-2	.	CASSYTDRPGDYTF	TGTGCCAGCAGTTACACTGACCGACCCGGCGACTACACCTTC
.	TRBV7-2	TRBJ2-7	.	CASTKESLYEQYF	TGTGCCAGTACTAAAGAATCACTTTACGAGCAGTACTTC
.	TRBV25-1	TRBJ2-7	TRBD2	CASSDGRADEQYF	TGTGCCAGCAGTGACGGGAGGGCCGATGAGCAGTACTTC
.	TRBV6-1	TRBJ1-1	.	CASTLPGTEAFF	TGTGCCAGCACCCTGCCGGGAACTGAAGCTTTCTTT
.	TRBV6-6	TRBJ2-6	.	CASRLGLSGANVLTF	TGTGCCAGCAGACTAGGACTATCTGGGGCCAACGTCCTGACTTTC
once	TRBV11-2	TRBJ1-5	.	CASSSGTGSNQPQHF	TGTGCCAGCAGCTCAGGGACGGGTAGCAATCAGCCCCAGCATTTT
.	TRBV11-3	TRBJ2-1	TRBD2	CASSLFVAGGYNEQFF	TGTGCCAGCAGCTTATTCGTAGCGGGGGGTTACAATGAGCAGTTCTTC
.	TRBV7-9	TRBJ1-2	TRBD1	CASSLSISGTGSGYTF	TGTGCCAGCAGCTTATCGATATCCGGGACAGGGAGTGGCTACACCTTC
.	TRBV5-1	TRBJ2-7	TRBD1	CASSPGQGVYEQYF	TGCGCCAGCAGCCCCGGACAGGGAGTATACGAGCAGTACTTC
.	TRBV11-2	TRBJ2-2	.	CASSLVGRPGELFF	TGTGCCAGCAGCTTAGTCGGCAGGCCCGGGGAGCTGTTTTTT
.	TRBV9	TRBJ1-2	TRBD1	CASSVRGSEDYGYTF	TGTGCCAGCAGCGTCAGGGGGTCTGAGGACTATGGCTACACCTTC
.	TRBV10-1	TRBJ2-7	.	CASSESKRGWSEQYF	TGCGCCAGCAGTGAGTCGAAAAGGGGATGGTCCGAGCAGTACTTC
.	TRBV5-6	TRBJ2-3	TRBD1	CASSSRQGGITDTQYF	TGTGCCAGCAGCTCGCGACAGGGCGGTATCACAGATACGCAGTATTTT
.	TRBV19	TRBJ2-1	.	CASRAVTPWQFF	TGTGCCAGCCGGGCTGTGACGCCATGGCAGTTCTTC
.	TRBV7-3	TRBJ1-2	.	CASSVGGRLYGYTF	TGTGCCAGCAGCGTAGGGGGACGGCTCTATGGCTACACCTTC
.	TRBV7-2	TRBJ1-3	TRBD1	CASSFTGGPGNTIYF	TGTGCCAGCAGTTTCACAGGGGGCCCTGGAAACACCATATATTTT
.	TRBV6-4	TRBJ2-2	TRBD1	CASSRQGEAGELFF	TGTGCCAGCAGTCGACAGGGGGAGGCCGGGGAGCTGTTTTTT
.	TRBV15	TRBJ2-7	.	CATSRDPVQTTVGASGEQYF	TGTGCCACCAGCAGAGATCCTGTTCAGACTACCGTCGGCGCATCCGGCGAGCAGTACTTC
.	TRBV5-1	TRBJ2-5	.	CASSLSPEETQYF	TGCGCCAGCAGCTTATCCCCAGAAGAGACCCAGTACTTC
.	TRBV7-2	TRBJ1-1	.	CASRLAGGMNTEAFF	TGTGCCAGCAGACTCGCCGGGGGCATGAACACTGAAGCTTTCTTT
once	TRBV6-6	TRBJ1-1	.	CASSYSRGNTEAFF	TGTGCCAGCAGTTACTCGAGGGGGAACACTGAAGCTTTCTTT
.	TRBV28	TRBJ1-5	.	CASETWGGVGNQPQHF	TGTGCCAGCGAAACGTGGGGGGGGGTAGGCAATCAGCCCCAGCATTTT
.	TRBV5-1	TRBJ1-2	TRBD1	CASSSTTGNYGYTF	TGCGCCAGCAGCTCCACGACAGGGAACTATGGCTACACCTTC
.	TRBV9	TRBJ2-1	TRBD2	CASSVSGGYNEQFF	TGTGCCAGCAGCGTTAGCGGGGGCTACAATGAGCAGTTCTTC
.	TRBV29-1	TRBJ1-1	.	CSVHGPGVAEAFF	TGCAGCGTCCATGGGCCCGGGGTCGCTGAAGCTTTCTTT
.	TRBV27	TRBJ2-7	.	CASSLWGPRSSYEQYF	TGTGCCAGCAGTTTATGGGGCCCCAGGAGCTCCTACGAGCAGTACTTC
few	TRBV4-1	TRBJ1-4	.	CASSQDILTTNEKLFF	TGCGCCAGCAGCCAAGATATTCTGACAACTAATGAAAAACTGTTTTTT